A single sample gave rise to the 4 T cell receptor beta chains below, sequenced in a study of blood T cell repertoires in COVID-19. Generated by immunoSEQ multiplex PCR, the TCRdb table keeps only in-frame clones and is missing some. The table has about 130,000 clones, 60% to 80% seen once. The sample was peripheral blood. These receptors were obtained from a man in his 60s who had recovered from COVID-19.

The rearrangement links TRBV6-5 to TRBJ1-2; D call uncertain. This CDR3 is 11 amino acids long. Germline assignment: CDR1 MNHEY and CDR2 SVGAGI. V lost 2 bases and J lost 7, with 5 bases in between. The CDR3 loop is CASSYEAGYTF. CDR3 nucleotide sequence: TGTGCCAGCAGTTACGAAGCTGGCTACACCTTC.

The chain links TRBV19 to TRBJ1-1; D is ambiguous. V shed 1 base and J shed 1 base, with 7 bases lying between them. The CDR3 has 14 residues. Germline lookup yields CDR1 LNHDA and CDR2 SQIVND (reference sequence). The CDR3 region is CASSIGGGNTEAFF. The CDR3 DNA reads as TGTGCCAGTAGTATAGGGGGAGGGAACACTGAAGCTTTCTTT.

The chain uses TRBV24-1 and TRBJ2-3; D is possibly TRBD1 (5 bases). The CDR3 is 13 residues long. V lost 6 bases and J lost 2, with 8 bases in between. CDR1 and CDR2 from the germline V gene are KGHDR and SFDVKD. The CDR3 nucleotides are TGTGCCACCAGTAGGGGCCCCACAGATACGCAGTATTTT. This gives the protein CATSRGPTDTQYF.

The chain links TRBV19 to TRBJ2-7; TRBD1 matches 10 bases. CDR1 is LNHDA, CDR2 SQIVND, per germline (reference sequence). The CDR3 spans 16 residues. With 5 bases clipped from V and 5 bases from J, the junction kept 12 bases outside the gene matches. The CDR3 protein is CASSPLPGQGLHEQYF. The CDR3 DNA follows: TGTGCCAGTAGTCCTCTTCCGGGACAGGGGTTACACGAGCAGTACTTC.